This passage covers 29 T cell receptor beta chains from one sample sequenced in a study of cytomegalovirus exposure and HLA in healthy donors. It was with 60 Vbeta and 13 Jbeta primers that the PCR ran. Produced via immunoSEQ multiplex PCR; TCRdb's table is partial and in-frame only. The sample includes roughly 190,000 clones, around 84% seen only once; the top ten take around 1.7%. The source material was PBMCs. The receptors were gathered from a woman aged 18-29 years in good health and CMV-seronegative.

V gene TRBV4-3 combines with J gene TRBJ2-3; TRBD2 agrees at 8 bases. Germline CDR1 is LGHNA and CDR2 is YSLEER. With 6 bases clipped from V and 4 bases from J, the junction kept 9 bases outside the gene matches. The CDR3 runs 15 residues. The CDR3 sequence: CASSHRGGGPDTQYF. CDR3 nucleotides: TGCGCCAGCAGTCATCGGGGGGGCGGGCCAGATACGCAGTATTTT.

The V gene is TRBV18, the J gene TRBJ2-3; 9 nucleotides align to TRBD1. The CDR3 extends over 14 amino acids. Trimming took 4 bases from V and 3 from J; bases not matched to a gene: 2. Germline loops: CDR1 KGHSH, CDR2 LQKENI. Here the CDR3 DNA reads TGTGCCAGCTCACGGACAGGGGAAACAGATACGCAGTATTTT. Amino acids: CASSRTGETDTQYF.

The chain has TRBV10-3 and TRBJ2-7; 11 positions match TRBD1. Germline lookup yields CDR1 ENHRY and CDR2 SYGVKD. Trimming took 6 bases from V and 1 from J; bases not matched to a gene: 5. The CDR3 has 15 residues. This CDR3 reads CAISLGQGASYEQYV. The CDR3 DNA reads as TGTGCCATCAGCCTAGGACAGGGGGCTTCCTACGAGCAGTACGTC.

About this clone itself: Other DNA sequences from this sample encode an identical CDR3 as well. As DNA, the CDR3 is TGCGCCAGCAGCCAAGATTGGGGGCGTGAGCAGTTCTTC. Its translation: CASSQDWGREQFF. The chain has TRBV4-3 and TRBJ2-1, with D possibly TRBD1 on 6 matching bases. CDR3 size: 13 residues. V shed 0 bases and J shed 9 bases, with 9 bases lying between them. The germline CDR1 and CDR2 sequences are LGHNA and YSLEER.

The chain uses TRBV6-5 and TRBJ2-5; tentative D call: TRBD2 (6 bases). Germline assignment: CDR1 MNHEY and CDR2 SVGAGI. The CDR3 is 14 residues long. V was clipped by 0 bases and J by 5 bases, with 10 bases between them. DNA for the CDR3: TGTGCCAGCAGTTACTCGTCGGGAGCGGAGACCCAGTACTTC. Its translation: CASSYSSGAETQYF.

The chain recombines TRBV7-8 with TRBJ2-3; 7 nucleotides match TRBD2. CDR1 SGHVS and CDR2 FQNEAQ come from the germline V gene. This CDR3 is 14 amino acids long. Unmatched junction bases numbered 4, after V lost 1 base and J lost 6 bases. This CDR3 reads CASSLGGSWDTQYF. Written as DNA, the CDR3 is TGTGCCAGCAGCTTAGGCGGGAGCTGGGATACGCAGTATTTT.

The chain joins TRBV11-2 to TRBJ2-7; TRBD1 is a possible D gene (5 bases). The CDR3 has 13 residues. Germline loops: CDR1 SGHAT, CDR2 FQNNGV. Trimming pared 1 base from V and 6 bases from J, leaving 10 bases between. The CDR3: CASSLGRQGEQYF. The CDR3 coding sequence is TGTGCCAGCAGCTTAGGGCGGCAGGGCGAGCAGTACTTC.

The chain carries TRBV28 and TRBJ2-5; 8 bases agree with TRBD2. The V gene end was trimmed by 5 bases and the J gene end by 1 base; junction bases not matched to a gene: 9. This CDR3 has 16 amino acids. Germline V lookup: CDR1 MDHEN, CDR2 SYDVKM. The CDR3 loop is CASSIMREEVQETQYF. In DNA, the CDR3 is TGTGCCAGCAGTATTATGCGGGAGGAGGTCCAAGAGACCCAGTACTTC.

Points on this clone: The germline gene is not matched at one end of the junction; a read error may be the cause. This chain connects TRBV7-9 to TRBJ1-2; 7 bases are shared with TRBD1. CDR1 is SEHNR and CDR2 is FQNEAQ in the germline V gene (reference sequence). CDR3 length: 14 residues. The CDR3 DNA follows: TGTTCCAGCAGCTTAGGGCAGGGGGATTTGAGCTACACCTTC. Encoded protein: CSSSLGQGDLSYTF.

The genes are TRBV2 and TRBJ2-1; 8 bases agree with TRBD1. With V trimmed by 2 bases and J by 9 bases, 18 bases remained unmatched. Germline CDR1 SNHLY, CDR2 FYNNEI. The CDR3 length is 18 residues. This chain's CDR3 is CASSETLPGQEGRGEQFF. Here the CDR3 DNA reads TGTGCCAGCAGTGAAACTCTCCCGGGACAGGAGGGGAGAGGTGAGCAGTTCTTC.

This rearrangement joins TRBV19 to TRBJ1-2; TRBD1 is a possible D gene (5 bases). The CDR3 contains 14 residues. Germline loops: CDR1 LNHDA, CDR2 SQIVND (reference sequence). V lost 4 bases and J lost 4, with 13 bases in between. The CDR3 nucleotides read TGTGCCAGTAGTAAGTCCCAGGGAGGCTATGGCTACACCTTC. Translation: CASSKSQGGYGYTF.

The V and J genes are TRBV30 and TRBJ1-1; D is unresolved. From germline, CDR1 is GTSNPN and CDR2 SVGIG (reference sequence). This CDR3 region has 10 residues. Trimming shortened V by 8 bases and J by 1 base, and 5 bases separated the two germline ends. CDR3 in amino acids: CAGTNTEAFF. The CDR3 bases are TGTGCCGGCACGAACACTGAAGCTTTCTTT.

This clone was found a few times. The CDR3 loop reads CASSEEDRRTYEQYF. The CDR3 DNA follows: TGTGCCAGCAGTGAAGAAGACAGGCGTACCTACGAGCAGTACTTC. This chain uses TRBV6-1 with TRBJ2-7, with a possible D match to TRBD1 (6 bases). The CDR3 spans 15 residues. Germline V lookup: CDR1 MNHNS, CDR2 SASEGT. V lost 1 base to trimming and J lost 2 bases, with 12 bases between them.

The V and J genes are TRBV4-3 and TRBJ2-3; TRBD2 might be the D (6 bases). The germline gives CDR1 LGHNA, CDR2 YSLEER. This CDR3 contains 17 residues. The V gene lost 3 bases and the J gene lost 0 bases, with 16 bases spanning the gap. In nucleotides, the CDR3 is TGCGCCAGCAGCCAGGCTGAGCGGGCCCCTAGCACAGATACGCAGTATTTT. Encoded protein: CASSQAERAPSTDTQYF.

V usage is TRBV28 and J usage is TRBJ1-6; D gene uncertain. There are 15 residues in the CDR3. The germline V gene has CDR1 MDHEN and CDR2 SYDVKM. Trimming left V 6 bases short and J 7 bases short, with 16 bases between. The CDR3 coding sequence is TGTGCCAGCAGCTGGCCAGGAAAGGCGAATTCACCCCTCCACTTT. It yields the protein CASSWPGKANSPLHF.

As concerns this clone: A junction end diverges from the germline sequence, so it may reflect a read error. The chain recombines TRBV5-1 with TRBJ2-7, with D tentatively TRBD1 (5 bases). The CDR3 is 13 residues long. Germline CDR1 SGHRS, CDR2 YFSETQ. The CDR3 here is CASSPTPPGLRDF. CDR3 nucleotide sequence: TGCGCCAGCAGCCCCACACCGCCGGGCCTCAGGGACTTC.

This chain joins TRBV11-3 and TRBJ2-3; the match to TRBD1 covers 7 bases. The CDR3 is 15 amino acids. The ends lost 1 base at V and 4 bases at J; junction bases unmatched: 5. Germline V gives CDR1 SGHNT, CDR2 YENEEA. The CDR3 coding sequence is TGTGCCAGCAGCTTAGGAGGGCAGGGGGCAGATACGCAGTATTTT. Protein product: CASSLGGQGADTQYF.

The chain combines TRBV4-3 with TRBJ2-1; TRBD2 agrees at 8 bases. Germline V lookup: CDR1 LGHNA, CDR2 YSLEER. V lost 3 bases and J lost 6; bases outside the gene matches: 10. The CDR3 spans 16 residues. Here the CDR3 reads CASSHSPAGVGNEQFF. For the CDR3, the DNA is TGCGCCAGCAGCCACTCGCCAGCGGGAGTCGGCAATGAGCAGTTCTTC.

V and J are TRBV4-3 and TRBJ1-2; D gene ambiguous. The CDR3 runs 15 residues. CDR1 is LGHNA and CDR2 is YSLEER in the germline V gene. V lost 0 bases and J 2 bases, leaving 10 bases between the germline ends. The CDR3 loop is CASSQDLGTNYGYTF. CDR3 nucleotides: TGCGCCAGCAGCCAAGATCTGGGCACCAACTATGGCTACACCTTC.

The chain has TRBV14 and TRBJ2-3, with TRBD1 as a possible D gene (5 bases). The V gene's germline CDR1 is SGHDN and CDR2 FVKESK. Trimming took off 1 base at V and 11 bases at J, with 7 bases between the two ends. The CDR3 consists of 11 residues. The chain's CDR3 is CASSQGRGQYF. DNA for the CDR3: TGTGCCAGCAGCCAAGGAAGGGGGCAGTATTTT.

This clone came up once. This CDR3 reads CASSKGTIGGAFF. CDR3 coding DNA: TGTGCCAGCAGTAAAGGCACGATAGGGGGAGCTTTCTTT. The chain carries TRBV27 and TRBJ1-1; D may be TRBD1 (6 bases). CDR1 is MNHEY and CDR2 is SMNVEV in the germline V gene (reference sequence). The CDR3 runs 13 residues. The V end lost 5 bases, the J end lost 10 bases, and 17 bases lay between the germline ends.

The chain's CDR3 is CASGDRGSYEQYF. The CDR3 DNA reads TGTGCCAGCGGTGACAGGGGCTCCTACGAGCAGTACTTC. The chain uses TRBV5-4 and TRBJ2-5; TRBD1 matches at 8 bases. Near its end, the DNA agrees better with TRBJ2-7, so the J call may be wrong. Germline V lookup: CDR1 SGHNT, CDR2 YYREEE (reference sequence). This CDR3 is built from 13 residues.

This clone was detected a few times. The chain is built from TRBV29-1 and TRBJ2-7; D may be TRBD2 (6 bases). The germline V gene has CDR1 SQVTM and CDR2 ANQGSEA. The V gene lost 1 base and the J gene lost 5 bases, with 18 bases spanning the gap. This CDR3 has 15 amino acids. The CDR3 loop is CSVEVSPASAHEQYV. Here the CDR3 DNA reads TGCAGCGTTGAAGTGAGTCCGGCTAGCGCTCACGAGCAGTACGTC.

The V and J genes are TRBV18 and TRBJ1-2; unclear D gene. The CDR3 spans 14 residues. Germline V gives CDR1 KGHSH, CDR2 LQKENI. Trimming removed 3 bases from V and 8 bases from J, with 16 bases in between. The CDR3 nucleotides read TGTGCCAGCTCACCTGAGTTTGGTGTGAACGGCTACACCTTC. Translation: CASSPEFGVNGYTF.

J is TRBJ2-3 and V is TRBV9; D is unresolved. V was cut by 4 bases and J by 0 bases, with 9 bases left in between. Germline V lookup: CDR1 SGDLS, CDR2 YYNGEE. CDR3 length: 14 amino acids. The CDR3 loop is CASSWSSSTDTQYF. CDR3 bases: TGTGCCAGCAGCTGGAGCTCTAGCACAGATACGCAGTATTTT.

As DNA, the CDR3 is TGTGCCAGCAGTGATTTCGACAGCTCCACAACTAATGAAAAACTGTTTTTT. Encoded protein: CASSDFDSSTTNEKLFF. The rearrangement links TRBV2 to TRBJ1-4; D is possibly TRBD1 (5 bases). Germline V CDR1 and CDR2: SNHLY, FYNNEI. The V end lost 3 bases, the J end lost 0 bases, and 14 bases lay between the germline ends. The CDR3 consists of 17 residues. Full variable domain (outside the CDR3, taken from reference TRBV2 and TRBJ1-4): EPEVTQTPSHQVTQMGQEVILRCVPISNHLYFYWYRQILGQKVEFLVSFYNNEISEKSEIFDDQFSVERPDGSNFTLKIRSTKLEDSAMYFCASSDFDSSTTNEKLFFGSGTQLSVL.

The V and J genes are TRBV10-3 and TRBJ2-1; D might be TRBD2 (6 bases). From germline, CDR1 is ENHRY and CDR2 SYGVKD. Trimming left V 8 bases short and J 6 bases short, with 11 bases between. CDR3 size: 12 residues. In DNA, the CDR3 is TGTGCCATCTCTCGGGAGTTCAATGAGCAGTTCTTC. Protein: CAISREFNEQFF.

This chain links TRBV7-9 with TRBJ2-7, with TRBD1 as a possible D gene (5 bases). Germline assignment: CDR1 SEHNR and CDR2 FQNEAQ (reference sequence). Trimming stripped 1 base from V and 6 bases from J, with 13 bases between. CDR3 length equals 14 residues. The CDR3 DNA follows: TGTGCCAGCAGCTTAGAGGACATTCATCTCGAGCAGTACTTC. This translates into CASSLEDIHLEQYF. Together with reference TRBV7-9 and TRBJ2-7, the CDR3 gives the full variable domain: DTGVSQNPRHKITKRGQNVTFRCDPISEHNRLYWYRQTLGQGPEFLTYFQNEAQLEKSRLLSDRFSAERPKGSFSTLEIQRTEQGDSAMYLCASSLEDIHLEQYFGPGTRLTVT.

The chain combines TRBV11-3 with TRBJ2-2; TRBD2 agrees at 12 bases. The germline CDR1 and CDR2 sequences are SGHNT and YENEEA. The CDR3 extends over 17 amino acids. J gave up 3 bases and V 5 bases, and 7 bases lay outside the gene matches. CDR3 in amino acids: CASSALLAGGDTGELFF. The CDR3 DNA follows: TGTGCCAGCAGCGCTCTCCTAGCGGGAGGGGACACCGGGGAGCTGTTTTTT.